These T cell receptor beta chains were read from a single sample in a study of cytomegalovirus exposure and HLA in healthy donors. Data came from immunoSEQ multiplex PCR; TCRdb stores just in-frame clones and leaves some out. The table includes a few hundred thousand clones, approximately 84% detected once. The material sequenced was PBMCs. The receptors come from a woman aged 40 to 55 in good health and CMV-seronegative. Each CDR3 is given without its conserved first and last residue. Clone size is given for some rows only: seen once, a few or many times, or a class if the clone is expanded.

cdr3_aa: ASRAATNEKLF; j_call: TRBJ1-4; v_call: TRBV5-1; clone_size: -
cdr3_aa: ASSLSGLASTDTQY; j_call: TRBJ2-3; v_call: TRBV27; clone_size: -
cdr3_aa: ASTGDTEKLF; j_call: TRBJ1-4; v_call: TRBV6-1; clone_size: -
cdr3_aa: ASSPPGDRAGELF; j_call: TRBJ2-2; v_call: TRBV5-5; clone_size: -
cdr3_aa: ASSLRGSYEQY; j_call: TRBJ2-7; v_call: TRBV11-3; clone_size: -
cdr3_aa: ASSTTKGDRASTDTQY; j_call: TRBJ2-3; v_call: TRBV11-2; clone_size: -
cdr3_aa: ASTRAITDNYGYT; j_call: TRBJ1-2; v_call: TRBV2; clone_size: -
cdr3_aa: ASSPNAGTEAF; j_call: TRBJ1-1; v_call: TRBV5-4; clone_size: -
cdr3_aa: ASSIGGGSYTGELF; j_call: TRBJ2-2; v_call: TRBV19; clone_size: once
cdr3_aa: ASSLAGLAGGQTQY; j_call: TRBJ2-5; v_call: TRBV7-2; clone_size: -
cdr3_aa: ASTPRGANTEAF; j_call: TRBJ1-1; v_call: TRBV6-6; clone_size: few